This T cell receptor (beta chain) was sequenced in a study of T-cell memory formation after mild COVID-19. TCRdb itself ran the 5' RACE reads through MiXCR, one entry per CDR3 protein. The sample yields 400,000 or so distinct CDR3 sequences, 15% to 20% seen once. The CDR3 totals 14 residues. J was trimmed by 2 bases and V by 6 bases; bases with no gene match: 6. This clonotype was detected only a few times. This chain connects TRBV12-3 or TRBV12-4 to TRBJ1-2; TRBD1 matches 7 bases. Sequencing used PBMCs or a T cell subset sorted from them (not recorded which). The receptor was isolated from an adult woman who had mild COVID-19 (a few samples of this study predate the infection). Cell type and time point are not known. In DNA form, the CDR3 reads TGTGCCAGCAGATTTCAGGGGGGGAACTATGGCTACACCTTC. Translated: CASRFQGGNYGYTF.